This T cell receptor beta chain was found in a study of T cell changes during pregnancy in multiple sclerosis. The CDR3 totals 15 residues. Trimming took 3 bases from V and 5 from J; bases not matched to a gene: 8. Assay used: immunoSEQ multiplex PCR; TCRdb lists only in-frame clones, some missing. This sample has 39,000 or so clones, with about nine tenths found just once. The chain joins TRBV5-7 to TRBJ2-5; TRBD1 matches at 9 bases. TRBV5-7 carries the ORF label, with uncertain function. The sequencing used CD8+ T cells from peripheral blood mononuclear cells, collected after pregnancy. The TCR comes from a female donor with multiple sclerosis, enrolled in a pregnancy study. The CDR3 reads CASSYPGTGRETQYF. The CDR3 nucleotides are TGTGCCAGCAGCTACCCCGGGACAGGGAGGGAGACCCAGTACTTC.